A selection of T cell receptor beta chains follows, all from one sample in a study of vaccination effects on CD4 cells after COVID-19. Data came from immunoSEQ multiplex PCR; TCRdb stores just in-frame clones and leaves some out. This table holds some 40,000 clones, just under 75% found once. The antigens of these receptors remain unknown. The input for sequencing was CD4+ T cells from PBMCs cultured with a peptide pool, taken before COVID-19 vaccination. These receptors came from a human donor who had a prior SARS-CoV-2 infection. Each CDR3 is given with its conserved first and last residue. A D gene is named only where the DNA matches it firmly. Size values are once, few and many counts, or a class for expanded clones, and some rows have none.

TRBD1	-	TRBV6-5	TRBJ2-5	TGTGCCAGCAGCTACAGGGGAGAGACCCAGTACTTC	CASSYRGETQYF
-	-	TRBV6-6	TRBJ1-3	TGTGCCAGCAGTTACGGGCAGGCCGACTCTGGAAACACCATATATTTT	CASSYGQADSGNTIYF
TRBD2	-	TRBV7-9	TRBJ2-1	TGTGCCAGCAGCTACGGGGGACTAGCGGGAACATACAATGAGCAGTTCTTC	CASSYGGLAGTYNEQFF
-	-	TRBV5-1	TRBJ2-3	TGCGCCAGCAGCCCGCCTACGGGCACAGATACGCAGTATTTT	CASSPPTGTDTQYF
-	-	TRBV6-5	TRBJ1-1	TGTGCCAGCAGGGTAGACAGTTTTAACACTGAAGCTTTCTTT	CASRVDSFNTEAFF
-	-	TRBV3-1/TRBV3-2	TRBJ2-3	TGTGCCAGCAGCCAACGCCTAGCCTCTACAGATACGCAGTATTTT	CASSQRLASTDTQYF
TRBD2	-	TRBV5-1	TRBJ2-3	TGCGCCAGCACTACTAGCGGTTACACAGATACGCAGTATTTT	CASTTSGYTDTQYF
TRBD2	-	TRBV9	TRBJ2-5	TGTGCCAGCAGCACCCGGACTAGCGGACCCCAAGAGACCCAGTACTTC	CASSTRTSGPQETQYF
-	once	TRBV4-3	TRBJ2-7	TGCGCCAGCAGCCAAGAGGAATGGAGCACTTACGAGCAGTACTTC	CASSQEEWSTYEQYF
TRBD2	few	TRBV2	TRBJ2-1	TGTGCCAGCAGTGGTGGACTAGCGGGCTACAATGAGCAGTTCTTC	CASSGGLAGYNEQFF
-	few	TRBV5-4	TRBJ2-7	TGTGCCAGCAGCTTGGATCTTATGGGGTCCTACGAGCAGTACTTC	CASSLDLMGSYEQYF
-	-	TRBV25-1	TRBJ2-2	TGTGCCAGCAGTGTCGCTGTGCGGAGTGACACCGGGGAGCTGTTTTTT	CASSVAVRSDTGELFF
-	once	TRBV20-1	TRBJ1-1	TGCAGTGCTAGTACGACAGGTTCCACTGAAGCTTTCTTT	CSASTTGSTEAFF
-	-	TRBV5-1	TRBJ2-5	TGCGCCAGCAGCTTGGAAGGGTTGGAGACCCAGTACTTC	CASSLEGLETQYF
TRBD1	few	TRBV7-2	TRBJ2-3	TGTGCCAGCAGCAGCCAACAGGGGACAGATACGCAGTATTTT	CASSSQQGTDTQYF
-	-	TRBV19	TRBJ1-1	TGTGCCAGTAGTATAGTCCAGACAGTGGACACTGAAGCTTTCTTT	CASSIVQTVDTEAFF
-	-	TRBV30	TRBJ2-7	TGTGCCGCTCAACAGGGATCCTACGAGCAGTACTTC	CAAQQGSYEQYF
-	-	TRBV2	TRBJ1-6	TGTGCCAGCAGTTTAACGGATTCACCCCTCCACTTT	CASSLTDSPLHF
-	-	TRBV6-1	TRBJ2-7	TGTGCCAGCAGTGAAGAAAAACAGGTCGGCTACGAGCAGTACTTC	CASSEEKQVGYEQYF
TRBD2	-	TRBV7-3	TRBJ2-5	TGTGCCAGCAGCTTTCGGGGGGGTTGGGAGACCCAGTACTTC	CASSFRGGWETQYF
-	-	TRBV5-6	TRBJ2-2	TGTGCCAGCAGCTTGTGGCTTATGAACTTGGGCACCGGGGAGCTGTTTTTT	CASSLWLMNLGTGELFF
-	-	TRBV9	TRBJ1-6	TGTGCCAGCAGCGTCGGCAGGAGGGTTTCACCCCTCCACTTT	CASSVGRRVSPLHF
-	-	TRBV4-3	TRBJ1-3	TGCGCCAGCAGCCAAGCCCCTGGAAACACCATATATTTT	CASSQAPGNTIYF
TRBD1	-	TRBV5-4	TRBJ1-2	TGTGCCAGCAGCTTTGACAGGGCTGGCTACACCTTC	CASSFDRAGYTF
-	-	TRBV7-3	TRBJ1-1	TGTGCCAGCAGCGGCAAGACAGAACCGAACACTGAAGCTTTCTTT	CASSGKTEPNTEAFF
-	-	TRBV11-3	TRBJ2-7	TGTGCCAGCAGCTTAGGGGGCGGGAACGAGCAGTACTTC	CASSLGGGNEQYF
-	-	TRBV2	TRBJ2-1	TGTGCCAGCAGTGAGTACAATGAGCAGTTCTTC	CASSEYNEQFF
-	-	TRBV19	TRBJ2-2	TGTGCCAGTAGTATGTCAGGGGAGCTGTTTTTT	CASSMSGELFF
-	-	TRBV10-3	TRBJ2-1	TGTGCCATCAGTGAGTCGTCACAGGGTTTGAATGAGCAGTTCTTC	CAISESSQGLNEQFF
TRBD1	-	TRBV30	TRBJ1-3	TGTGCCTGGACCTGGACAGGGTTGAACACCATATATTTT	CAWTWTGLNTIYF
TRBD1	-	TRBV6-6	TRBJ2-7	TGTGCCAGCAGTTACGGGACAGCCCTGAGCTCCTACGAGCAGTACTTC	CASSYGTALSSYEQYF
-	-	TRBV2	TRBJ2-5	TGTGCCAGCAAGTTCCAGCGGTTACAAGAGACCCAGTACTTC	CASKFQRLQETQYF
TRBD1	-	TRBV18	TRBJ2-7	TGTGCCAGCTCACCCATCGACAGGGGTGCACCCTACGAGCAGTACTTC	CASSPIDRGAPYEQYF
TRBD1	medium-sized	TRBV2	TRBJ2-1	TGTGCCAGCGGGGGACAGGGGGCGCAAAATGAGCAGTTCTTC	CASGGQGAQNEQFF
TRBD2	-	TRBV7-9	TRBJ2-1	TGTGCCAGCAGCCCCGGGACTAATCTCCGCAATGAGCAGTTCTTC	CASSPGTNLRNEQFF
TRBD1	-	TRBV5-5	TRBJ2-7	TGTGCCAGCAGACAGGGGTTTCAGAACGAGCAGTACTTC	CASRQGFQNEQYF
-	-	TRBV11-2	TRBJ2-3	TGTGCCAGCAGCTTAGCCCCTGCGGGGACCAACACAGATACGCAGTATTTT	CASSLAPAGTNTDTQYF
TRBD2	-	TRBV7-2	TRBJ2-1	TGTGCCAGCAGCTTTTCTTTCATGGCTAGCGGGAGGGGCGGGCAGTTCTTC	CASSFSFMASGRGGQFF
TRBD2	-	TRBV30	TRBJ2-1	TGTGCCTGGAGGACTAAGCGGGAGCGCGCGTTCTTC	CAWRTKRERAFF
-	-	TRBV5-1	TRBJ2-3	TGCGCCAGCAGCTTCTGGGCAGATACGCAGTATTTT	CASSFWADTQYF
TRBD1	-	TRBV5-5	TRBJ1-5	TGTGCCAGCAGCTGGGGGGCAGGGGGCGTGAATAGGGGTAATCAGCCCCAGCATTTT	CASSWGAGGVNRGNQPQHF
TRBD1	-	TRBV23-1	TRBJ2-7	TGCGCCAGCAGTCAATCAAGGGGGCCGAGCTCCTACGAGCAGTACTTC	CASSQSRGPSSYEQYF
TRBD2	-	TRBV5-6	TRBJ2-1	TGTGCCAGCATCCTAGCGGGGGGTTACAATGAGCAGTTCTTC	CASILAGGYNEQFF
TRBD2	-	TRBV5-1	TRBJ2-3	TGCGCCAGCAGCCCGGGACTAGCGGGGGGTTCACCAGATACGCAGTATTTT	CASSPGLAGGSPDTQYF
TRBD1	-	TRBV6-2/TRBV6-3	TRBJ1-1	TGTGCCAGCAGTTACCTGGGACAGGGCATCACTGAAGCTTTCTTT	CASSYLGQGITEAFF
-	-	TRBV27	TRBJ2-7	TGTGCCAGCAGTTTATCGCGGTACTACGAGCAGTACTTC	CASSLSRYYEQYF
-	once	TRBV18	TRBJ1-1	TGTGCCAGCTCCTTGGACGGTGACACTGAAGCTTTCTTT	CASSLDGDTEAFF
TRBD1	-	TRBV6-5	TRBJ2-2	TGTGCCAGCAGTCGGGACAGGGCTTCTGCCGGGGAGCTGTTTTTT	CASSRDRASAGELFF
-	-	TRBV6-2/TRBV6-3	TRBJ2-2	TGTGCCAGCAGTAGGAACACCGGGGAGCTGTTTTTT	CASSRNTGELFF